The next 4 T cell receptor beta chains were all read from a single sample in a study of beta chain features in type 1 diabetes. Isolated RNA was reverse transcribed in full, so expressed TCRB transcripts were sequenced. Here immunoSEQ multiplex PCR was the method, and the copy in TCRdb shows in-frame clones only, minus some. Of under 450,000 clones in the sample, roughly 16% were seen once. What was sequenced was naive CD4+ T cells from blood. The receptors derive from a woman younger than 35 in good health.

Only a few counts were recorded for this clone. The chain links TRBV4-2 to TRBJ1-5, with 10 bases that match TRBD1. The V gene's germline CDR1 is LGHNA and CDR2 YNFKEQ. V lost 3 bases to trimming and J lost 6 bases; unmatched junction nucleotides: 5. The CDR3 is 15 amino acids. The CDR3 nucleotides are TGTGCCAGCAGCCAGTGGACAGGGGGTTTTCAGCCCCAGCATTTT. Translating it yields CASSQWTGGFQPQHF.

The rearrangement uses TRBV27 and TRBJ2-1; 13 bases match TRBD2. Germline assignment: CDR1 MNHEY and CDR2 SMNVEV (reference sequence). The CDR3 consists of 17 residues. J was trimmed by 8 bases and V by 0 bases; bases with no gene match: 7. CDR3 in amino acids: CASSLSRTSGSPYEQFF. CDR3 bases: TGTGCCAGCAGTTTATCAAGGACTAGCGGGAGTCCCTATGAGCAGTTCTTC.

The rearrangement links TRBV27 to TRBJ2-5; TRBD1 matches 9 bases. Germline-derived CDR1 and CDR2 are MNHEY and SMNVEV (reference sequence). This CDR3 has 14 residues. Trimming took 6 bases from V and 7 from J; bases not matched to a gene: 9. The CDR3 DNA sequence: TGTGCCAGCAGACAAGGACAGGGGATCGCGACCCAGTACTTC. Amino acid sequence: CASRQGQGIATQYF.

This clone was seen more than once but under ten times. The J gene is TRBJ2-1, the V gene TRBV28, with TRBD1 as a possible D gene (5 bases). CDR1 and CDR2 from the germline V gene are MDHEN and SYDVKM. The CDR3 is 13 amino acids. The germline V and J ends were trimmed by 4 bases and 10 bases, with 14 bases remaining between them. CDR3 bases: TGTGCCAGCAGTTCTGGGGCCAACGACGAGCAGTTCTTC. Protein sequence: CASSSGANDEQFF. Full variable domain (rest looked up from reference TRBV28 and TRBJ2-1): DVKVTQSSRYLVKRTGEKVFLECVQDMDHENMFWYRQDPGLGLRLIYFSYDVKMKEKGDIPEGYSVSREKKERFSLILESASTNQTSMYLCASSSGANDEQFFGPGTRLTVL.